This is a list of T cell receptor beta chains from one sample in a study of cytomegalovirus exposure and HLA in healthy donors. TCRdb's copy holds only in-frame clones and misses some; the assay was immunoSEQ multiplex PCR. The data contain around 150,000 clones, more than 70% of them seen just once; the ten biggest clones take up around 10%. The sample taken for sequencing was PBMCs. These receptors came from a man between 18 and 29 years old in good health and CMV-seropositive. Both conserved end residues are part of each CDR3. The D gene is left open where the match is weak. Clone size is not always given. Where it is, it says once, few, many or a class for expanded clones.

J,D,V,size,CDR3,DNA
TRBJ2-7,TRBD1,TRBV19,once,CASTNQGAGEQYF,TGTGCCAGTACGAATCAGGGGGCGGGCGAGCAGTACTTC
TRBJ2-2,TRBD1,TRBV2,-,CASSEVQGLVGELFF,TGTGCCAGCAGTGAAGTACAGGGGCTCGTCGGGGAGCTGTTTTTT
TRBJ2-1,-,TRBV10-3,few,CAIRGSSYNEQFF,TGTGCCATCAGAGGGAGCTCCTACAATGAGCAGTTCTTC
TRBJ2-7,TRBD2,TRBV19,-,CASSRGAGDFLDF,TGTGCCAGTAGCCGCGGGGCGGGAGATTTTTTAGACTTC
TRBJ2-7,TRBD1,TRBV7-3,-,CASSPMTGGMYEQYF,TGTGCCAGCAGCCCAATGACAGGGGGGATGTACGAGCAGTACTTC
TRBJ1-2,-,TRBV5-1,-,CASSLDGGRYGYTF,TGCGCCAGCAGCTTGGACGGGGGGAGATACGGCTACACCTTC
TRBJ1-5,-,TRBV19,few,CASGLGPYQPQHF,TGTGCCAGCGGCCTGGGGCCATATCAGCCCCAGCATTTT
TRBJ2-7,-,TRBV6-1,-,CASGLRPLGF,TGTGCCAGCGGACTGCGGCCCTTAGGGTTC
TRBJ2-6,-,TRBV2,-,CASSTGRGANVLTF,TGTGCCAGCAGTACAGGGCGCGGGGCCAACGTCCTGACTTTC
TRBJ2-5,-,TRBV7-6,-,CASSFGEHETQYF,TGTGCCAGCAGCTTCGGAGAACATGAGACCCAGTACTTC
TRBJ2-3,TRBD2,TRBV7-4,-,CASSTQLSGSNTDTQYF,TGTGCCAGCAGCACCCAACTTAGCGGGAGTAACACAGATACGCAGTATTTT
TRBJ2-7,TRBD1,TRBV6-5,-,CASRRTGVSTYEQYF,TGTGCCAGCAGACGGACAGGGGTCAGTACCTACGAGCAGTACTTC
TRBJ1-2,TRBD1,TRBV19,once,CASDGLPGGYGGYTF,TGTGCCAGTGATGGACTCCCAGGGGGCTATGGGGGCTACACCTTC
TRBJ1-1,-,TRBV28,once,CASSDPVGGNTEAFF,TGTGCCAGCAGCGACCCTGTAGGGGGGAACACTGAAGCTTTCTTT
TRBJ2-7,TRBD2,TRBV29-1,-,CSVAAGGRVWEQYF,TGCAGCGTCGCCGCAGGCGGGAGGGTTTGGGAGCAGTACTTC
TRBJ2-7,TRBD1,TRBV10-3,-,CAISGTGNYEQYF,TGTGCCATCTCCGGGACAGGGAACTACGAGCAGTACTTC
TRBJ2-3,-,TRBV6-5,-,CASSYSRLGTDTQYF,TGTGCCAGCAGTTACTCGAGGCTAGGCACAGATACGCAGTATTTT
TRBJ2-5,TRBD1,TRBV2,-,CASSEDQTGVGETQYF,TGTGCCAGCAGCGAAGATCAGACAGGGGTAGGAGAGACCCAGTACTTC
TRBJ2-2,TRBD1,TRBV11-3,-,CASSLAGQTNTGELFF,TGTGCCAGCAGCTTAGCGGGACAGACCAACACCGGGGAGCTGTTTTTT
TRBJ1-5,TRBD1,TRBV2,few,CASSPRGQGGSPQHF,TGTGCCAGCAGTCCCCGCGGCCAGGGGGGAAGTCCCCAGCATTTT
TRBJ1-1,-,TRBV19,-,CASTVGMNTEAFF,TGTGCCAGTACGGTCGGGATGAACACTGAAGCTTTCTTT
TRBJ2-1,-,TRBV6-1,once,CASSEQGEQFF,TGTGCCAGCAGTGAGCAGGGTGAGCAGTTCTTC
TRBJ2-7,TRBD2,TRBV9,-,CASSLELAGGFYEQYF,TGTGCCAGCAGCCTGGAGCTAGCGGGAGGGTTCTACGAGCAGTACTTC
TRBJ2-7,-,TRBV19,-,CASSIAPSYEQYF,TGTGCCAGTAGTATAGCCCCATCCTACGAGCAGTACTTC
TRBJ2-7,TRBD1,TRBV6-5,-,CASSRPGTGAGEQYF,TGTGCCAGCAGTCGCCCCGGGACAGGGGCTGGGGAGCAGTACTTC
TRBJ2-5,TRBD1,TRBV7-2,-,CASSSRTQGRETQYF,TGTGCCAGCAGTTCGCGGACACAGGGGAGAGAGACCCAGTACTTC
TRBJ2-7,TRBD1,TRBV6-5,once,CASSRAGQGTYEQYF,TGTGCCAGCAGTCGGGCGGGACAGGGGACCTACGAGCAGTACTTC
TRBJ2-1,-,TRBV7-2,-,CASSSSGLSYNEQFF,TGTGCCAGCAGCTCAAGCGGACTCTCCTACAATGAGCAGTTCTTC
TRBJ2-7,TRBD1,TRBV7-3,once,CASRRDRGDYEQYF,TGTGCCAGCAGACGGGACAGGGGAGACTACGAGCAGTACTTC
TRBJ1-4,-,TRBV5-6,few,CASSKTGEKTNEKLFF,TGTGCCAGCAGCAAAACGGGGGAAAAAACTAATGAAAAACTGTTTTTT
TRBJ1-3,-,TRBV7-2,-,CASSPSGGRNTIYF,TGTGCCAGCAGCCCGTCGGGAGGCCGAAACACCATATATTTT
TRBJ2-7,TRBD2,TRBV5-1,-,CASSRELADKKQSF,TGCGCCAGCAGCCGTGAACTAGCGGACAAAAAACAAAGCTTC
TRBJ2-3,TRBD2,TRBV5-1,-,CASSLGGLASADTQYF,TGCGCCAGCAGCTTGGGGGGACTAGCGAGCGCAGATACGCAGTATTTT
TRBJ2-7,TRBD2,TRBV5-6,-,CASSLSGSSYEQYF,TGTGCCAGCAGTTTAAGCGGGAGCTCCTACGAGCAGTACTTC
TRBJ2-7,TRBD2,TRBV7-8,-,CASSPQAGNSYEQYF,TGTGCCAGCAGCCCCCAAGCGGGGAACTCCTACGAGCAGTACTTC
TRBJ2-3,TRBD2,TRBV5-4,-,CASSLGLEIDTQYF,TGTGCCAGCAGCCTGGGACTAGAAATCGATACGCAGTATTTT
TRBJ2-7,-,TRBV7-7,-,CASSIGQGAYEQYF,TGTGCCAGCAGCATCGGACAAGGGGCCTACGAGCAGTACTTC
TRBJ1-5,TRBD1,TRBV6-5,-,CASKRDSGLQEHF,TGTGCCAGCAAACGGGACAGCGGTTTACAGGAGCATTTT
TRBJ1-6,-,TRBV30,-,CAWSIRGNYNSPLHF,TGTGCCTGGAGTATCCGAGGGAACTATAATTCACCCCTCCACTTT
TRBJ2-7,TRBD1,TRBV29-1,-,CSVEGVGGGNRGHEQYF,TGCAGCGTTGAAGGTGTGGGAGGGGGAAACAGGGGGCACGAGCAGTACTTC
TRBJ2-3,-,TRBV14,-,CASRSDKFSTDTQYF,TGTGCCAGCAGATCGGACAAATTTAGCACAGATACGCAGTATTTT
TRBJ2-7,TRBD2,TRBV28,-,CASSQTGTSGLYEQYF,TGTGCCAGCAGCCAAACCGGGACTAGCGGTCTATACGAGCAGTACTTC